Listed here is a single T cell receptor beta chain. These data are taken from a study of T cell changes during pregnancy in multiple sclerosis. V shed 1 base and J 3 bases; nucleotides not matched to a gene: 5. This CDR3 region has 15 residues. Looked up from germline, CDR1 is MGHDK and CDR2 is SYGVNS. Generated by immunoSEQ multiplex PCR, the TCRdb table keeps only in-frame clones and is missing some. The sample holds 55,000 to 85,000 clones, approximately 94% seen once. Source: peripheral blood, taken in the third trimester of pregnancy. This rearrangement joins TRBV25-1 to TRBJ1-2; 7 bases match TRBD1. This clonotype was sampled from a female donor with multiple sclerosis, enrolled in a pregnancy study. CDR3 bases: TGTGCCAGCAGTGAATTGGGCAGGGGGGACTATGGCTACACCTTC. This codes for CASSELGRGDYGYTF.